This is a list of T cell receptor beta chains from one sample in a study of cytomegalovirus exposure and HLA in healthy donors. Measured with immunoSEQ multiplex PCR; TCRdb has only the in-frame clones, and not every one. The table records roughly 200,000 clones, roughly 80% of them present only once. The material sequenced was PBMCs. Receptors were obtained from a young woman in good health and CMV-seronegative. The CDR3 runs from the conserved cysteine through the conserved F or W. D genes are given only for firm matches. The size of a clone is reported for some rows only, either as once, few or many, or as a class for expanded clones.

>.|.|TRBV11-2|TRBJ2-7
TGTGCCAGCAGCTTAGATCATCATGGGGGCGTATACGAGCAGTACTTC
CASSLDHHGGVYEQYF
>.|once|TRBV7-2|TRBJ2-3
TGTGCCAGCAGCTTTGGGGGGGATACGCAGTATTTT
CASSFGGDTQYF
>TRBD1|.|TRBV19|TRBJ2-5
TGTGCCAGTAGTATATTTTCAGGGGGCTTAAGCCGGGAGACCCAGTACTTC
CASSIFSGGLSRETQYF
>TRBD2|.|TRBV5-6|TRBJ2-4
TGTGCCAGCAGCTTGATCGCGGGAGCAACTAACATTCAGTACTTC
CASSLIAGATNIQYF
>.|once|TRBV18|TRBJ1-5
TGTGCCAGCTCACCATGGGGAGAGGGAAATCAGCCCCAGCATTTT
CASSPWGEGNQPQHF
>TRBD2|few|TRBV28|TRBJ2-7
TGTGCCAGCAGTCGACTAGCGGACTCCCACGAGCAGTACTTC
CASSRLADSHEQYF
>.|.|TRBV6-6|TRBJ1-3
TGTGCCGCCAGACAGGTCTCTGGAAACACCATATATTTT
CAARQVSGNTIYF
>TRBD1|.|TRBV7-9|TRBJ1-1
TGTGCCAGCAGCCCGAAGGACAGGCGGGGTGAAGCTTTCTTT
CASSPKDRRGEAFF
>TRBD1|.|TRBV9|TRBJ2-1
TGTGCCAGCAGCTCCCACCGGGACAGGGGGCATAATGAGCAGTTCTTC
CASSSHRDRGHNEQFF
>.|.|TRBV7-9|TRBJ2-3
TGTTCCAGCAGCAGGGACTGGAGCACAGATACGCAGTATTTT
CSSSRDWSTDTQYF
>.|.|TRBV9|TRBJ1-1
TGTGCCAGCAGCCAGGTGAGGGCCGGGAACACTGAAGCTTTCTTT
CASSQVRAGNTEAFF
>TRBD1|many|TRBV5-6|TRBJ1-1
TGTGCCAGCAGCGACCGGGACAGGTCCGCTTTCTTT
CASSDRDRSAFF
>.|.|TRBV5-1|TRBJ2-5
TGCGCCAGCAGCTCCCCGTACGGGACACAAGAGACCCAGTACTTC
CASSSPYGTQETQYF
>TRBD1|.|TRBV7-9|TRBJ2-2
TGTGCCAGCAGCTTGTTTCAACAGGGGAGAGCCGGGGAGCTGTTTTTT
CASSLFQQGRAGELFF
>TRBD1|once|TRBV7-9|TRBJ1-6
TGTGCCAGCAGCGCCAGGGACAGGGGTCCCTATAATTCACCCCTCCACTTT
CASSARDRGPYNSPLHF
>TRBD1|.|TRBV19|TRBJ2-1
TGTGCCAGTAACAACAGGGGGCTAGGTGAGCAGTTCTTC
CASNNRGLGEQFF
>.|.|TRBV29-1|TRBJ2-3
TGCAGCGTTGTGACTAGTCCGGATACGCAGTATTTT
CSVVTSPDTQYF
>.|.|TRBV30|TRBJ1-1
TGTGCCTGGAGCCCCGGCACTGAAGCTTTCTTT
CAWSPGTEAFF
>TRBD1|.|TRBV7-9|TRBJ2-3
TGTGCCAGCACTCTTTATCCGGACGGGACAGGGGGGTTGAATACGCAGTATTTT
CASTLYPDGTGGLNTQYF
>.|.|TRBV11-2|TRBJ2-1
TGTGCCAGCAGCTTAGAAGGCGGTACCTACAATGAGCAGTTCTTC
CASSLEGGTYNEQFF
>.|.|TRBV19|TRBJ1-2
TGTGCCGGTACCCCGGGGAGCTATGGCTACACCTTC
CAGTPGSYGYTF
>.|.|TRBV9|TRBJ2-1
TGTGCCAGCAGCGTAGGTCGGGAAGGCGACAATGAGCAGTTCTTC
CASSVGREGDNEQFF
>TRBD1|.|TRBV7-7|TRBJ2-1
TGTGCCAGCAGCCCCGGGACAGGGGCTAACAATGAGCAGTTCTTC
CASSPGTGANNEQFF
>TRBD2|.|TRBV7-2|TRBJ2-7
TGTGCCAGCAGCCTCACCCGGACTAGCGGGAGTTTGTACGAGCAGTACTTC
CASSLTRTSGSLYEQYF
>.|.|TRBV28|TRBJ1-1
TGTGCCAGCAGTCCGGCCCTTCAGGGTATGGTTGAAGCTTTCTTT
CASSPALQGMVEAFF
>TRBD1|.|TRBV6-5|TRBJ1-2
TGTGCCAGCAGTTACCCGACAGGGGCCTATGGCTACACCTTC
CASSYPTGAYGYTF
>TRBD2|.|TRBV5-8|TRBJ2-5
TGTGCCAGCAGCTTTATAGCGGGAGAAAACCAAGAGACCCAGTACTTC
CASSFIAGENQETQYF
>.|.|TRBV9|TRBJ2-3
TGTGCCAGCAGCTCCGAGGGCAGCACAGATACGCAGTATTTT
CASSSEGSTDTQYF
>TRBD1|few|TRBV27|TRBJ1-5
TGTGCCAGCAGTTTGGTCGGGACAGGAAATCAGCCCCAGCATTTT
CASSLVGTGNQPQHF
>TRBD2|.|TRBV28|TRBJ2-1
TGTGCCAGCAGCCCAGGGCTAGGGAGGGAGAATGAGCAGTTCTTC
CASSPGLGRENEQFF
>.|.|TRBV19|TRBJ2-5
TGTGCCAGTAGTAGGGCTAGCGCCTCGGGGTACCAAGAGACCCAGTACTTC
CASSRASASGYQETQYF
>.|.|TRBV28|TRBJ2-3
TGTGCCAGCAGCCCAAGCCGGTTAGGAGATTTCACAGATACGCAGTATTTT
CASSPSRLGDFTDTQYF
>.|.|TRBV6-5|TRBJ2-1
TGTGCCAGCAGGATCCCCTCGAACTATGAGCAGTTCTTC
CASRIPSNYEQFF
>TRBD1|.|TRBV7-9|TRBJ1-1
TGTGCCAGCAGCGCCCGACAGGGCCTGAACACTGAAGCTTTCTTT
CASSARQGLNTEAFF
>.|few|TRBV30|TRBJ1-4
TGTGCCTGGAAGGACAGTCTAGGTGAAAAACTGTTTTTT
CAWKDSLGEKLFF
>.|.|TRBV28|TRBJ2-3
TGTGCCAGCAGTTTCCCAGAAACAGATACGCAGTATTTT
CASSFPETDTQYF
>.|few|TRBV29-1|TRBJ1-1
TGCAGCGTCGAGGTGAACACTGAAGCTTTCTTT
CSVEVNTEAFF
>TRBD2|.|TRBV28|TRBJ2-3
TGTGCCAGCAGTTTTGCGGGAGCCACAGATACGCAGTATTTT
CASSFAGATDTQYF
>TRBD1|.|TRBV7-9|TRBJ1-2
TGTGTCAGCGGTTTCGGGACAGGCTATGGCTACACCTTC
CVSGFGTGYGYTF
>.|.|TRBV18|TRBJ1-1
TGTGCCAGCTCATCCCAGGACAGAAACACTGAAGCTTTCTTT
CASSSQDRNTEAFF
>.|.|TRBV6-1|TRBJ2-1
TGTGCCAGCAAGTTACAGGGACAACTTACTAATGAGCAGTTCTTC
CASKLQGQLTNEQFF
>TRBD1|once|TRBV7-9|TRBJ1-1
TGTTCCATAGAGGCCCAGACAGGGGTGAACACTGAAGCTTTCTTT
CSIEAQTGVNTEAFF
>TRBD2|.|TRBV7-2|TRBJ2-1
TGTGCCAGCAGCCCCCCAGGGGGACTAGCTTACGAGCAGTTCTTC
CASSPPGGLAYEQFF
>.|.|TRBV7-2|TRBJ2-1
TGTGCCAGCAGCTTCGAAGTCGGGACTCAGAGGGACAATGAGCAGTTCTTC
CASSFEVGTQRDNEQFF
>TRBD1|.|TRBV6-6|TRBJ2-5
TGTGCCAGCACTTGGCCCGGGACAGAGCAAGAGACCCAGTACTTC
CASTWPGTEQETQYF
>.|.|TRBV27|TRBJ1-4
TGTGCCAGCAGCACCGGACAGCGTCAAGGGTATGAAAAACTGTTTTTT
CASSTGQRQGYEKLFF